This T cell receptor beta chain was captured by sequencing in a study of breast tumors, draining lymph nodes, adjacent tissues. General study results and limits: Findings are consistent with lymph node origin and intratumoral expansion of most tumor T cells. Compared with lymph nodes, tumors were less diverse; compared with nontumor tissue, more. Tumor T cell lymph node origin was a supported hypothesis, not proven.

Samples came from axillary lymph nodes draining the breast cancer. This clonotype was seen more than once but under ten times. Its antigen is not identified. This may arise from a read error, as a much more abundant clone is one base away. TCRdb passed the multiplex PCR reads through MiXCR, listing each CDR3 protein once. Among about 89,000 distinct CDR3 sequences listed, roughly 28% were seen once. V dropped 2 bases and J dropped 1 base, with 12 bases sitting between them. This CDR3 comprises 15 residues. Germline V gene sequence: CDR1 SGHAT, CDR2 FQNNGV. Sequencing input: axillary lymph node tissue. The sequence derives from a female donor with breast cancer. Some clones in this sample may be carry-over from other donors' samples. This rearrangement joins TRBV11-2 to TRBJ2-7, with D possibly matching TRBD2 (6 bases). CDR3 DNA sequence: TGTGCCAGCAGCTTAATCGGGGGATCTTCCTACGAGCAGTACTTC. It yields the protein CASSLIGGSSYEQYF.